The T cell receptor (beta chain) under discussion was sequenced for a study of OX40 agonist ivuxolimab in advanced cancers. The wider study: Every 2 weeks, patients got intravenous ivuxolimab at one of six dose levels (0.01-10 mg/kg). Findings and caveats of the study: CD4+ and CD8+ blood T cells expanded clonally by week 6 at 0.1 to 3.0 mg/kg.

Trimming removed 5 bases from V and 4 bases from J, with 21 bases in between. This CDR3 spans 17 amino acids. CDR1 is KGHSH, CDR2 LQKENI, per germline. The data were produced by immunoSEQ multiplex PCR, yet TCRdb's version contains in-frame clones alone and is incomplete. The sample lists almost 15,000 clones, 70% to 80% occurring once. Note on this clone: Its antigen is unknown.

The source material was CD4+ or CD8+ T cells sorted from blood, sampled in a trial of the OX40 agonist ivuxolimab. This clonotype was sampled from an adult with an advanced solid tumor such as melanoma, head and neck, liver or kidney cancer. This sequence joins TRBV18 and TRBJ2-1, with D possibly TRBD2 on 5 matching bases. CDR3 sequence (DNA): TGTGCCAGCTCAAACAACGGGATTGAGGTCGGGTACAATGAGCAGTTCTTC. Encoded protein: CASSNNGIEVGYNEQFF.